This T cell receptor (beta chain) comes out of a study of CD8+CD57+ T cells in acquired aplastic anemia (dated by TCRdb to the late 2010s). With regard to the full study: On average, sorted CD4+ and CD8+ cells yielded around 3.5 ug of extracted DNA, with a range of 0.2 to 27.4 ug. Mean read counts for healthy donor samples were 8.5 million to 10.8 million for CD4+ cells and 11.0 million for CD8+ cells.

Profiling of TCR beta VDJ combinations and CDR3 sequences used genomic DNA as the template. An Illumina HiSeq 2000 was the platform used for TCR repertoire sequencing. Per the source publication's procedure: Repertoires were assessed using TRBV/TRBJ rearrangement plots, CDR3 size and DJ length profiles, and Simpson's diversity index. The most abundant DNA sequence in the deep sequencing data was defined as the immunodominant clone. CDR3 amino acid sequences were screened for sharing across subjects and compared with published repertoires and the VDJdb database. Clones were called with MiXCR by TCRdb after fastp trimmed the public reads at Q25, and only in-frame beta chains were retained. Rows are combined by CDR3 protein, so each entry shows the most common genes and DNA. The V and J calls were determined by TCRdb, not by the authors. The sample table lists 190,000 or so distinct CDR3 sequences, about 59% of them with a count of one. The ten largest clones add up to 25% to 30% of the sample.

In this study, sorted CD4+ and CD8+ T cells from the blood of healthy subjects and of severe aplastic anemia patients had their TCR repertoires deep-sequenced. Ficoll-Paque density gradient centrifugation was used to isolate peripheral blood mononuclear cells. Before DNA extraction, CD4+ and CD8+ T cells were sorted by FACS or by magnetic beads. General conclusions and limits of the study: Twenty-nine CD8+ CDR3 sequences were found in both patients and controls but appeared to be highly expressed in patients and within the immunodominant clones of the patients. No significant difference in CD8+ Simpson's diversity was found between patients and healthy controls (P=0.060).

The germline V gene encodes CDR1 SQVTM and CDR2 ANQGSEA. At the junction V is shortened by 0 bases and J by 4 bases, with 21 bases in between. The CDR3 goes from the cysteine to the phenylalanine over 17 residues. The kept DNA is CDR3 alone, 51 bases in frame from the first base. Points on this clonotype: Its specific antigen is unknown. No base quality information exists; no much larger clone differs at one position.

Sequencing input: sorted CD4+, CD8+, or CD8+CD57+ T cells (not recorded which) from PBMCs. The sequence came from a human donor in good health. The chain is encoded by TRBV29-1 joined to TRBJ1-2; TRBD1 is a possible D gene, resting on 5 matching bases. This receptor has the CDR3 CSVEEGISGKGRYGYTF. The nucleotides read TGCAGCGTTGAAGAGGGAATTTCAGGGAAAGGTCGCTATGGCTACACCTTC.